The T cell receptor (beta chain) described here comes from a study of shared clonotypes between healthy human individuals. Method: immunoSEQ multiplex PCR; TCRdb's copy keeps in-frame clones and lacks some. Altogether around 2.1 million clones are present, under 97% being singletons, with the ten largest covering 0.13%. The germline V gene encodes CDR1 SGHDT and CDR2 YYEEEE. V was pared by 2 bases and J by 0 bases, with 15 bases between. There are 17 residues in the CDR3. This sequence was found in a young man in good health. The specimen sequenced was naive CD4+ T cells sorted from blood. Subset defined: CD45RA+ positively selected. The J gene is TRBJ2-4, the V gene TRBV5-6; a weak D match, TRBD2 (6 bases). The CDR3 loop is CASSLEVGGIAKNIQYF. The CDR3 DNA reads TGTGCCAGCAGCTTAGAGGTCGGCGGGATAGCCAAAAACATTCAGTACTTC.